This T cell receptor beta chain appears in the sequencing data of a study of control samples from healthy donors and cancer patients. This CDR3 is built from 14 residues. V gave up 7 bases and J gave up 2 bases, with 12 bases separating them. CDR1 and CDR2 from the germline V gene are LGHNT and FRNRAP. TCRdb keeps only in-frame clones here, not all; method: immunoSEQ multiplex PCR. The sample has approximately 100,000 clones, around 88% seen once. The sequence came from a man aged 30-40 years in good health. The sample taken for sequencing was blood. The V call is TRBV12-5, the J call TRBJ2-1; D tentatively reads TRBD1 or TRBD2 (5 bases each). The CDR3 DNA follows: TGTGCTAGTGCTTGGGACGGAGCCTACAATGAGCAGTTCTTC. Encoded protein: CASAWDGAYNEQFF.